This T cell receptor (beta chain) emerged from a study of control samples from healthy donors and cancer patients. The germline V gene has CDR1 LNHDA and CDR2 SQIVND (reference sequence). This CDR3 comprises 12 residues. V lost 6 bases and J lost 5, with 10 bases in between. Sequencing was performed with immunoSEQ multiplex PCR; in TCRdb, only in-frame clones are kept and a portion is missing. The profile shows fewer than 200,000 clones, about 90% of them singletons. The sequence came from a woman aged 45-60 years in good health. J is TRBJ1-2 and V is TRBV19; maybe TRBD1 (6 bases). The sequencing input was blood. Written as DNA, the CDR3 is TGTGCCAGTAGCCCAGGGGAATATGGCTACACCTTC. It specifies CASSPGEYGYTF.